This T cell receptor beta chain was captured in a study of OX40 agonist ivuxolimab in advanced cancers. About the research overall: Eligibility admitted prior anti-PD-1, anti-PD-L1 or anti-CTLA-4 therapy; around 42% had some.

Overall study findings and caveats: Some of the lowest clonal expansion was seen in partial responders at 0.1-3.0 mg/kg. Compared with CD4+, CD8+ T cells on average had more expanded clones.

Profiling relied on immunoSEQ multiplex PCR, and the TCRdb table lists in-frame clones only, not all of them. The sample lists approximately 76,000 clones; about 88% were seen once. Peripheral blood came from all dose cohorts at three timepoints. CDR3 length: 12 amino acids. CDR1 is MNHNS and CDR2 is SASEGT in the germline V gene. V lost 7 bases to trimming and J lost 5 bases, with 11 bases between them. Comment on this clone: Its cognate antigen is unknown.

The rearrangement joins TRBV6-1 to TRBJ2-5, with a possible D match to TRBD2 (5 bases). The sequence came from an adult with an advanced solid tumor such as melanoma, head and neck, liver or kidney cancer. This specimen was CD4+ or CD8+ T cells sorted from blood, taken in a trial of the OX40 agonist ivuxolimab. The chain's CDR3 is CASTPEVETQYF. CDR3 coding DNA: TGTGCCAGCACCCCGGAGGTGGAGACCCAGTACTTC.